Included here is one T cell receptor beta chain sequence, with context. Its antigen is as yet unknown. These data are taken from a study of metastatic and nonmetastatic thyroid tumors. Study background: Across blood and tumor or nodule tissue, repertoires from malignant and benign thyroid patients were compared with one another. Notes on the study in general: Relative to benign nodules, malignant thyroid tumors were reportedly characterized by significantly elevated TCR beta diversity in blood and tumor.

Until they underwent thyroid surgery, no patient had received any treatment. J was trimmed by 8 bases and V by 0 bases; bases with no gene match: 16. Germline V lookup: CDR1 SGHRS, CDR2 YFSETQ. CDR3 length: 18 residues. Original methodology: The distant-metastasis classifier for papillary thyroid cancer was built from CDR3 differences across clinicopathological groups. MiXCR was used by TCRdb to re-call the PCR reads. V and J calls and clone size were set by TCRdb, not the authors. The table has 21,000 or so clones, about 14% seen once; the top ten hold less than 40%. The genes are TRBV5-1 and TRBJ2-1, with TRBD2 matching 8 bases. Sequencing was done on a sample of blood. The source is a female donor with papillary thyroid cancer or a benign thyroid nodule (not recorded which). Some clones in this sample may be carry-over from other donors' samples. CDR3 residues: CASSLAPGGAAGSHEQFF. The CDR3 DNA reads TGCGCCAGCAGCTTGGCCCCCGGGGGGGCCGCAGGGAGCCATGAGCAGTTCTTC.